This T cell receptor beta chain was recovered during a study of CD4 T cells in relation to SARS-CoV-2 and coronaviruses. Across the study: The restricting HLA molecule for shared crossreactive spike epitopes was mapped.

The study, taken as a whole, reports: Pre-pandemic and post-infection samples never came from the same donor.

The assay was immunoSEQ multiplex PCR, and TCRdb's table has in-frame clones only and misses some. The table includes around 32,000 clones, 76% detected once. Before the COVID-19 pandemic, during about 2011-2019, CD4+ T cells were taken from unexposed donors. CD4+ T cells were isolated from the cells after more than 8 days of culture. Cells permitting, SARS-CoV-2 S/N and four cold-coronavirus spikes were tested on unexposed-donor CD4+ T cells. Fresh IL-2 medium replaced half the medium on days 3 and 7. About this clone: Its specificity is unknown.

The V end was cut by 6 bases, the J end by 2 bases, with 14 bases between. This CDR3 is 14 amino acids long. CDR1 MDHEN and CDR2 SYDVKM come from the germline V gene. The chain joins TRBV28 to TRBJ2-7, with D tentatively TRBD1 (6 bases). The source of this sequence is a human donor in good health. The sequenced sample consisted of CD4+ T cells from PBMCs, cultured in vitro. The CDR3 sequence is CASRSGGQTYEQYF. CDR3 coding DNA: TGTGCCAGCAGAAGTGGAGGACAGACCTACGAGCAGTACTTC.